This TCR beta chain was identified during a study of Graves' ophthalmopathy and Graves' hyperthyroidism. The CDR3 sequence is 12 residues long. V was cut by 3 bases and J by 7 bases, with 6 bases left in between. Germline values: CDR1 SGHAT, CDR2 FQNNGV. TCR beta CDR3 regions were amplified from RNA transcripts. The first-round RT-PCR employed HTBI primers together with the Qiagen OneStep RT-PCR kit. A multiplex PCR was then performed as the second round. TCRdb re-analysed the multiplex PCR reads in MiXCR, keeping a single row per CDR3 protein. The data show approximately 1.2 million distinct CDR3 sequences, about 40% seen once. This clonotype was found many times.

The source is an adult man with Graves' hyperthyroidism. The sample comprised peripheral blood or thyroid tissue (not recorded which). This chain joins TRBV11-2 and TRBJ2-2; D is ambiguous. In DNA, the CDR3 is TGTGCCAGCAGCTTTAAAGGCGGGGAGCTGTTTTTT. This sequence encodes CASSFKGGELFF.